This paragraph covers one T cell receptor beta chain sequence. In the original processing: Reference gene primer amplification in the assay estimated nucleated cell counts. The table came from immunoSEQ multiplex PCR; TCRdb's copy has only in-frame clones and leaves some out. D and trimming come from the DNA, and the V and J calls and clone size come from that table. The repertoire holds approximately 160,000 clones, with 75% to 90% as singletons. The data originate from a study of blood T cell repertoires in COVID-19. Germline CDR1 MNHEY, CDR2 SVGAGI. V was pared by 4 bases and J by 4 bases, with 10 bases between. This CDR3 spans 14 amino acids.

The chain carries TRBV6-5 and TRBJ1-4, with D possibly TRBD1 on 6 matching bases. This clonotype was obtained from a human donor in a cohort sampled during active COVID-19. The source material was peripheral blood. CDR3 in amino acids: CASSWTAYNEKLFF. The DNA for the CDR3 is TGTGCCAGCAGTTGGACAGCTTATAATGAAAAACTGTTTTTT.